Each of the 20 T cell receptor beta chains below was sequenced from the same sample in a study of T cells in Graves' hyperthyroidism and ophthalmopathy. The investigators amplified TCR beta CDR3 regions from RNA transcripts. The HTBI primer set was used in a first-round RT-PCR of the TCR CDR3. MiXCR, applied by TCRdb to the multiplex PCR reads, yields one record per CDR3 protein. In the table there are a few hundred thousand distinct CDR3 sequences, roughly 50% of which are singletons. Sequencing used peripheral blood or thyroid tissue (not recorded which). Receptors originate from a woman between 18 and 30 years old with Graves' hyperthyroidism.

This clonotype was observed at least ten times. DNA for the CDR3: TGCGCCAGCAGCTTGGGACCGGGAGGGGGTCAGCCCCAGCATTTT. Translating gives CASSLGPGGGQPQHF. The chain couples TRBV5-1 to TRBJ1-5; TRBD1 is a possible D gene (6 bases). Germline values: CDR1 SGHRS, CDR2 YFSETQ. The ends were cut back, 0 bases at V and 6 bases at J, with 13 bases in the middle. This CDR3 has 15 amino acids.

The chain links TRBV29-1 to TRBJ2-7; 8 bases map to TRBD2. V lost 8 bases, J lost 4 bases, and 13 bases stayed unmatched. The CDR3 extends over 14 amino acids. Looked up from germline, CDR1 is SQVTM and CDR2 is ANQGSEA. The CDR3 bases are TGCAGCTCTGAGAGTAGCGGGATTGAATACGAGCAGTACTTC. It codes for CSSESSGIEYEQYF.

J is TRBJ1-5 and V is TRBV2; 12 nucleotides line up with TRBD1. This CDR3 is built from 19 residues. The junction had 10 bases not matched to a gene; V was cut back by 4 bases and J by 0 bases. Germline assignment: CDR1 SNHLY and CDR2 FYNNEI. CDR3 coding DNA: TGTGCCAGCAGTGCACTCCGGGACAGGGGGCCAAATAGCAATCAGCCCCAGCATTTT. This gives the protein CASSALRDRGPNSNQPQHF.

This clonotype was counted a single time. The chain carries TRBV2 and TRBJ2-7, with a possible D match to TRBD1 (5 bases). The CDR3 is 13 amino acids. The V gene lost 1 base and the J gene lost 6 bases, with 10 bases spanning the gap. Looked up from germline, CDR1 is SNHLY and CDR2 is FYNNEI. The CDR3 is CASSEGRGSEQYF. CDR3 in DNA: TGTGCCAGCAGTGAAGGTAGGGGATCCGAGCAGTACTTC.

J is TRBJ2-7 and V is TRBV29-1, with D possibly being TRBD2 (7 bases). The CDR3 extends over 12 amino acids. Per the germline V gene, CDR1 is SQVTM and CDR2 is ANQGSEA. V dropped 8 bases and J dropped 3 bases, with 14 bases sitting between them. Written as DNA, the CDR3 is TGCAGCTTACAGGGAGGGGGCTACGAGCAGTACTTC. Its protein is CSLQGGGYEQYF.

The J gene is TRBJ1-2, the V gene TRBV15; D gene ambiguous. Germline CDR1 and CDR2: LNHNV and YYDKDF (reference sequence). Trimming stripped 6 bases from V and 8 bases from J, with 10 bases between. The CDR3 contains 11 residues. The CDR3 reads CATSTSGGYTF. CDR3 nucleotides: TGTGCCACCAGTACTAGCGGGGGCTACACCTTC.

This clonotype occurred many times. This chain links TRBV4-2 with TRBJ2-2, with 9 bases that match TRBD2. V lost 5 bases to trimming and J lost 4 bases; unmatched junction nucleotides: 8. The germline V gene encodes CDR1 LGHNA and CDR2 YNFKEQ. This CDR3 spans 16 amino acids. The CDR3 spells CASSDPTSGTTGELFF. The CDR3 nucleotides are TGTGCCAGCAGCGACCCGACTAGCGGAACCACCGGGGAGCTGTTTTTT.

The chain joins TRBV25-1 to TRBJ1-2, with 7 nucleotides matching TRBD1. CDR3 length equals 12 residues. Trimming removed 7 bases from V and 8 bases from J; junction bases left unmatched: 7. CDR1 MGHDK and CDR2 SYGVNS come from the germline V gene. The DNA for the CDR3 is TGTGCCAGCAAGACAGGGTTTGGAGGCTACACCTTC. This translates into CASKTGFGGYTF.

CDR3 sequence: CAISERAGGGYTF. The CDR3 nucleotides are TGTGCCATCAGTGAGCGGGCAGGGGGCGGCTACACCTTC. V is TRBV10-3 and J is TRBJ1-2; 8 nucleotides align to TRBD1. V lost 2 bases, J lost 8 bases, and 4 bases stayed unmatched. The CDR3 contains 13 residues. Looked up from germline, CDR1 is ENHRY and CDR2 is SYGVKD.

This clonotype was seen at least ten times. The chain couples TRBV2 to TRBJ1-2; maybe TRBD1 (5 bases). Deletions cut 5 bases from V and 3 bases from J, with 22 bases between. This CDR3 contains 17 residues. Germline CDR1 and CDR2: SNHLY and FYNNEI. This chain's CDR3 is CASSPRRAEGLDYGYTF. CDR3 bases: TGTGCCAGCAGTCCGAGAAGAGCGGAGGGGCTCGACTATGGCTACACCTTC.

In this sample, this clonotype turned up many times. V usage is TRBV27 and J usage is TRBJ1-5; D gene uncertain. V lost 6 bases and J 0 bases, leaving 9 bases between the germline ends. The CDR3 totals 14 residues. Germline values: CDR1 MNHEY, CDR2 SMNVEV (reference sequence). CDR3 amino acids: CASSEVYSNQPQHF. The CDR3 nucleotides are TGTGCCAGCAGCGAAGTGTATAGCAATCAGCCCCAGCATTTT.

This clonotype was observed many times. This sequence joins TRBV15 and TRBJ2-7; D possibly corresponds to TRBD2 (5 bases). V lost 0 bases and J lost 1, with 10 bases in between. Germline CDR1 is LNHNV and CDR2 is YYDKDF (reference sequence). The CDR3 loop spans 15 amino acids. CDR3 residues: CATSRDLDWSYEQYF. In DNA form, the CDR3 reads TGTGCCACCAGCAGAGATTTGGACTGGTCCTACGAGCAGTACTTC.

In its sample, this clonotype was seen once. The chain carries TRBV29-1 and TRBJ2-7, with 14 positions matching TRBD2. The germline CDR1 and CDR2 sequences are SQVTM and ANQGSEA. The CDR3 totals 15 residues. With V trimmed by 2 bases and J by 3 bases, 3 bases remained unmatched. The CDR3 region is CSVEPGLAGVYEQYF. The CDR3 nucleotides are TGCAGCGTTGAACCGGGACTAGCGGGAGTCTACGAGCAGTACTTC.

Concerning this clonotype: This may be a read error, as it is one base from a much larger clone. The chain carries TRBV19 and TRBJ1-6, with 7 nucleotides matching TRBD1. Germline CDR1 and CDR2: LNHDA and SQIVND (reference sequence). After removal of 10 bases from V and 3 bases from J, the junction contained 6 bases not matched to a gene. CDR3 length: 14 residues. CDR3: CATTSGGYNSPLHF. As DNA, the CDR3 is TGTGCCACAACGTCAGGGGGCTATAATTCACCCCTCCACTTT.

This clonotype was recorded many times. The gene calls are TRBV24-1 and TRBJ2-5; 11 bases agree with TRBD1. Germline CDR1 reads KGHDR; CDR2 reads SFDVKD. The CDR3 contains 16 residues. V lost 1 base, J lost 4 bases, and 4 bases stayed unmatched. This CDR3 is CATSDFSDRGRETQYF. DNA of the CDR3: TGTGCCACCAGTGATTTTTCGGACAGGGGGCGAGAGACCCAGTACTTC.

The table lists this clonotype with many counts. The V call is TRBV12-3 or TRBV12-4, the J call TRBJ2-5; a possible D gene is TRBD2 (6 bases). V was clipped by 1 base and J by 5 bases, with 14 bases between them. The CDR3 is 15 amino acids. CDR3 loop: CASSLGGLNLETQYF. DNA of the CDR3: TGTGCCAGCAGTTTAGGGGGACTGAACCTGGAGACCCAGTACTTC.

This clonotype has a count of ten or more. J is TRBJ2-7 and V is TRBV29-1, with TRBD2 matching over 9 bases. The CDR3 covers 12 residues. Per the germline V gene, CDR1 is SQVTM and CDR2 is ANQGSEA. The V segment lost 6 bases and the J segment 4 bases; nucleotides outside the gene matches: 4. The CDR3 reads CSVGREGYEQYF. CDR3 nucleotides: TGCAGCGTCGGGCGGGAGGGGTACGAGCAGTACTTC.

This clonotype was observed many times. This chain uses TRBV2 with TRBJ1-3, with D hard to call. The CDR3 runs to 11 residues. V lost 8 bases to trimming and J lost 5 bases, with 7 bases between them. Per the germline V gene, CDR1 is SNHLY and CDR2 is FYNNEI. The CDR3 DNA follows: TGTGCCAGCGGTAACAGAAACACCATATATTTT. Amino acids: CASGNRNTIYF.

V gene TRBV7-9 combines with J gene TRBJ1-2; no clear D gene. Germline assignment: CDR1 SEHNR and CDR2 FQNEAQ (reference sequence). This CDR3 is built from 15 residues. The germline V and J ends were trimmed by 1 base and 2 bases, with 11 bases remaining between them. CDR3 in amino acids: CASSLGTGFNYGYTF. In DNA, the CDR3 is TGTGCCAGCAGCTTAGGGACGGGATTCAACTATGGCTACACCTTC.

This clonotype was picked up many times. CDR3 region: CASSHSDSYKHQPQHF. CDR3 DNA: TGTGCCAGCAGTCACTCCGACAGTTACAAACATCAGCCCCAGCATTTT. This sequence joins TRBV2 and TRBJ1-5, with D possibly matching TRBD1 (5 bases). The CDR3 length is 16 residues. The V end was cut by 5 bases, the J end by 5 bases, with 19 bases between. Germline V gives CDR1 SNHLY, CDR2 FYNNEI.